Listed here are 6 T cell receptor beta chains from one sample, sequenced in a study of response to subunit inactivated influenza vaccine. Each CDR3 protein is one row after TCRdb ran MiXCR on the RT-PCR reads. The data contain around 520,000 distinct CDR3 sequences, 10% to 15% of them seen just once; the ten biggest clones take up about 10%. This specimen was PBMCs from blood, taken on the day of vaccination. The receptors here all came from a man over 45 who received an inactivated influenza vaccine.

The chain has TRBV6-2 or TRBV6-3 and TRBJ2-4; D uncertain. CDR1 and CDR2 from the germline V gene are MNHEY and SVGEGT. Trimming took off 4 bases at V and 7 bases at J, with 20 bases between the two ends. This CDR3 comprises 16 residues. The CDR3 loop reads CASSSDMPERFNIQYF. CDR3 bases: TGTGCCAGCAGTTCCGACATGCCCGAGCGCTTCAACATTCAGTACTTC.

This chain uses TRBV7-9 with TRBJ1-1, with no clear D. CDR3 size: 14 residues. Trimming took off 2 bases at V and 7 bases at J, with 14 bases between the two ends. Germline CDR1 SEHNR, CDR2 FQNEAQ (reference sequence). As DNA, the CDR3 is TGTGCCAGCAGCTTACAGGACGTGACCATTGAAGCTTTCTTT. This translates into CASSLQDVTIEAFF.

The chain employs TRBV15 and TRBJ1-1, with D hard to call. Germline lookup yields CDR1 LNHNV and CDR2 YYDKDF (reference sequence). The CDR3 extends over 15 amino acids. Trimming removed 3 bases at V and 6 bases at J, with 17 bases between. The CDR3 region is CATSSVPDGSPEAFF. In DNA form, the CDR3 reads TGTGCCACCAGCAGCGTCCCCGACGGCAGCCCTGAAGCTTTCTTT.

This sequence joins TRBV5-1 and TRBJ2-5; 9 bases fit TRBD1. Germline-derived CDR1 and CDR2 are SGHRS and YFSETQ. Trimming cost V 3 bases and J 5 bases; bases outside gene matches: 8. This CDR3 is built from 15 residues. DNA of the CDR3: TGCGCCAGCAGCTCAGGGACAGGGTATTCGGAGACCCAGTACTTC. Its protein is CASSSGTGYSETQYF.

The chain combines TRBV5-1 with TRBJ2-7; no clear D. In germline, CDR1 is SGHRS, CDR2 YFSETQ. V lost 0 bases to trimming and J lost 3 bases, with 10 bases between them. The CDR3 has 14 residues. CDR3 region: CASSLAGPNYEQYF. For the CDR3, the DNA is TGCGCCAGCAGCTTGGCCGGGCCAAACTACGAGCAGTACTTC.

The chain couples TRBV7-8 to TRBJ2-1, with TRBD2 matching over 10 bases. CDR3 size: 14 residues. The germline V gene encodes CDR1 SGHVS and CDR2 FQNEAQ. Trimming at V came to 5 bases and at J to 8 bases, leaving 6 bases not matched to a gene. The CDR3 here is CASSPLGTSDEQFF. CDR3 DNA sequence: TGTGCCAGCAGCCCACTAGGGACTAGCGATGAGCAGTTCTTC.